The 11 T cell receptor beta chains below all came from one sample that was sequenced in a study of type 1 regulatory T cells. Antigens for these TCRs are unknown. Via MiXCR, TCRdb re-called the reads, giving one row per CDR3 protein. The sample lists approximately 42,000 distinct CDR3 sequences; 12% were seen once. Sequencing was carried out using cultured non-Tr1 T cells, either the whole culture or a sorted T cell fraction (not recorded which). The receptors were sampled from a human donor in good health.

This clonotype was seen a handful of times. The chain uses TRBV12-3 or TRBV12-4 and TRBJ2-7; D gene uncertain. The CDR3 contains 14 residues. Trimming stripped 6 bases from V and 0 bases from J, with 12 bases between. Here the CDR3 reads CASSRDLSSYEQYF. For the CDR3, the DNA is TGTGCCAGCAGCAGAGACCTCAGCTCCTACGAGCAGTACTTC.

The CDR3 sequence is CASSLGRRPSRDEQFF. The CDR3 bases are TGTGCCAGCAGCTTAGGCCGCCGCCCGTCCAGGGATGAGCAGTTCTTC. The gene calls are TRBV7-2 and TRBJ2-1; perhaps TRBD1 as D (5 bases). Germline V lookup: CDR1 SGHTA, CDR2 FQGNSA. The CDR3 runs 16 residues. Trimming shortened V by 1 base and J by 8 bases, and 18 bases separated the two germline ends.

This clonotype was found many times. V and J are TRBV5-4 and TRBJ2-1, with 10 bases matching TRBD2. Germline CDR1 and CDR2: SGHNT and YYREEE (reference sequence). CDR3 length: 15 residues. With V trimmed by 3 bases and J by 8 bases, 8 bases remained unmatched. The CDR3 sequence: CASSSTSGTSDEQFF. DNA for the CDR3: TGTGCCAGCAGCTCCACCAGCGGGACTAGCGATGAGCAGTTCTTC. The variable domain in full, completed from reference TRBV5-4 and TRBJ2-1, reads ETGVTQSPTHLIKTRGQQVTLRCSSQSGHNTVSWYQQALGQGPQFIFQYYREEENGRGNFPPRFSGLQFPNYSSELNVNALELDDSALYLCASSSTSGTSDEQFFGPGTRLTVL.

With regard to this clonotype: At one end, the junction sequence differs from germline, possibly due to a read error. The chain combines TRBV20-1 with TRBJ2-2; tentatively, D is TRBD2 (5 bases). CDR3 length equals 13 residues. The germline V gene has CDR1 DFQATT and CDR2 SNEGSKA (reference sequence). CDR3 sequence reads: CSARVPGFGELLF. CDR3 nucleotide sequence: TGCAGTGCTAGAGTCCCGGGATTCGGGGAGCTGCTTTTT.

This clonotype was detected many times. V usage is TRBV7-3 and J usage is TRBJ2-2, with TRBD1 as a possible D gene (6 bases). The CDR3 runs to 15 residues. Germline lookup yields CDR1 SGHTA and CDR2 FQGTGA. V was pared by 3 bases and J by 1 base, with 9 bases between. The CDR3 here is CASSFSGQNTGELFF. CDR3 nucleotides: TGTGCCAGCAGCTTCTCGGGACAGAACACCGGGGAGCTGTTTTTT.

This clonotype was seen a single time. This rearrangement joins TRBV5-1 to TRBJ2-5, with D perhaps matching TRBD1 (6 bases). From germline, CDR1 is SGHRS and CDR2 YFSETQ. With 4 bases removed from V and 1 base from J, the gap between germline ends came to 17 bases. The CDR3 spans 16 residues. CDR3 in DNA: TGCGCCAGCAGCGATTTGGGGGCACAGATCCAAGAGACCCAGTACTTC. Residues: CASSDLGAQIQETQYF.

This clonotype was recorded at least ten times. The chain carries TRBV19 and TRBJ1-1, with a tentative D call TRBD1 (5 bases). Trimming removed 3 bases at V and 0 bases at J, with 5 bases between. This CDR3 contains 13 residues. The germline gives CDR1 LNHDA, CDR2 SQIVND (reference sequence). The CDR3 DNA reads as TGTGCCAGTAGTATCAGGGTGAACACTGAAGCTTTCTTT. Translated, it gives CASSIRVNTEAFF. The full variable domain, rest sourced from reference TRBV19 and TRBJ1-1, is DGGITQSPKYLFRKEGQNVTLSCEQNLNHDAMYWYRQDPGQGLRLIYYSQIVNDFQKGDIAEGYSVSREKKESFPLTVTSAQKNPTAFYLCASSIRVNTEAFFGQGTRLTVV.

The chain joins TRBV20-1 to TRBJ2-5; 8 bases agree with TRBD1. Trimming removed 7 bases from V and 4 bases from J; junction bases left unmatched: 8. The CDR3 covers 13 residues. The germline gives CDR1 DFQATT, CDR2 SNEGSKA (reference sequence). This CDR3 reads CSVTQGVRETQYF. CDR3 coding DNA: TGCAGTGTCACACAGGGGGTCAGAGAGACCCAGTACTTC.

This clonotype has a count of ten or more. The rearrangement links TRBV10-3 to TRBJ2-3; D is undetermined. CDR1 and CDR2 (germline): ENHRY, SYGVKD. V lost 0 bases and J 2 bases, leaving 12 bases between the germline ends. This CDR3 is 16 amino acids long. This chain's CDR3 is CAISESEQSNTDTQYF. The DNA of the CDR3 is TGTGCCATCAGTGAGTCGGAACAGAGCAACACAGATACGCAGTATTTT.

This clonotype has a count of ten or more. The V and J genes are TRBV7-8 and TRBJ2-1, with D perhaps assigned TRBD1 or TRBD2 (7 bases each). The length of the CDR3 is 16 residues. CDR1 is SGHVS, CDR2 FQNEAQ, per germline. V shed 5 bases and J shed 3 bases, with 17 bases lying between them. CDR3 loop: CASSPGGGRSYNEQFF. The DNA for the CDR3 is TGTGCCAGCAGCCCAGGGGGGGGGAGAAGCTACAATGAGCAGTTCTTC. Filled out from reference TRBV7-8 and TRBJ2-1, the complete variable domain reads GAGVSQSPRYKVAKRGQDVALRCDPISGHVSLFWYQQALGQGPEFLTYFQNEAQLDKSGLPSDRFFAERPEGSVSTLKIQRTQQEDSAVYLCASSPGGGRSYNEQFFGPGTRLTVL.

V and J are TRBV20-1 and TRBJ1-5, with D unresolved. The CDR3 consists of 14 residues. Deletions cut 6 bases from V and 4 bases from J, with 16 bases between. The germline gives CDR1 DFQATT, CDR2 SNEGSKA (reference sequence). The CDR3: CSAERTGLNQPQHF. CDR3 sequence (DNA): TGCAGTGCAGAGAGGACTGGGCTTAATCAGCCCCAGCATTTT.